The rows below give T cell receptor beta chains drawn from one sample of a study of blood T cell repertoires in COVID-19. The method was immunoSEQ multiplex PCR; TCRdb's version includes in-frame clones alone and lacks a portion of them. The sample includes some 200,000 clones, around 90% of them seen just once. The material sequenced was peripheral blood. The receptors here all came from a man aged 45-65 years with acute or convalescent COVID-19. The CDR3 runs from the conserved cysteine through the conserved F or W. Fields, in order: J gene, V gene, D gene, clone size, CDR3 DNA, CDR3 protein. The D gene is left open where the match is weak. The size field is filled for only some rows; it gives once, few, many or a size class.

TRBJ2-3,TRBV6-4,NA,NA,TGTGCCAGCAGTGACTCTGCAGGGACAGATACGCAGTATTTT,CASSDSAGTDTQYF
TRBJ2-5,TRBV5-1,NA,NA,TGCGCCAGCAGCATGGGCACTTTGGAAGAGACCCAGTACTTC,CASSMGTLEETQYF
TRBJ1-1,TRBV6-5,NA,NA,TGTGCCAGCGCTGAGTTTGGTTCGTACACTGAAGCTTTCTTT,CASAEFGSYTEAFF
TRBJ2-3,TRBV7-3,NA,NA,TGTGCCAGCAGCTTAAATCGCGGTAGCAAAGATACGCAGTATTTT,CASSLNRGSKDTQYF
TRBJ2-1,TRBV19,TRBD1,NA,TGTGCCAGTGGCTCAGGGGGCTGGGGCTACAATGAGCAGTTCTTC,CASGSGGWGYNEQFF
TRBJ2-2,TRBV28,TRBD2,NA,TGTGCCAGCACTTCGGGAGCGGGGAACGCGAACACCGGGGAGCTGTTTTTT,CASTSGAGNANTGELFF
TRBJ1-3,TRBV28,NA,NA,TGTGCCAGCAGTTCCCCGACTCCAGGGGCGGCTGGAAACACCATATATTTT,CASSSPTPGAAGNTIYF
TRBJ1-4,TRBV3-1/TRBV3-2,NA,NA,TGTGCCAGCAGCCAAGAGGGAGGGCAATCTCATTTTTTT,CASSQEGGQSHFF
TRBJ2-7,TRBV29-1,TRBD1,NA,TGCAGCGTAACGCCCGGGACAGGGGGTTACGAGCAGTACTTC,CSVTPGTGGYEQYF
TRBJ1-5,TRBV25-1,NA,NA,TGTGCCAGCAGGGGCAGGGACACTCAGCCCCAGCATTTT,CASRGRDTQPQHF
TRBJ2-7,TRBV6-5,NA,NA,TGTGCCAGCGGACCTGGAGGCTGGGCCTACGAGCAGTACTTC,CASGPGGWAYEQYF
TRBJ2-5,TRBV19,NA,NA,TGTGCCAGTAGTATGAGCCCCCACGGGGAGACCCAGTACTTC,CASSMSPHGETQYF
TRBJ1-4,TRBV7-9,NA,NA,TGTGCCAGCAGCCGACAGGACTCAACTAATGAAAAACTGTTTTTT,CASSRQDSTNEKLFF
TRBJ2-5,TRBV30,TRBD1,NA,TGTGCCTGGAGCAGGACAGGGGGCCAAGAGACCCAGTACTTC,CAWSRTGGQETQYF
TRBJ1-4,TRBV7-6,NA,NA,TGTGCCAGCAGCTTATTCCCCATAGTAAATGAAAAACTGTTTTTT,CASSLFPIVNEKLFF
TRBJ1-3,TRBV5-8,NA,NA,TGTGCCAGCAGCTTGGGTAGGGGCTACCGGAGAAACACCATATATTTT,CASSLGRGYRRNTIYF
TRBJ2-7,TRBV10-3,NA,once,TGTGCCATCAGTGAGACCCGAGATGGCGAGCAGTACTTC,CAISETRDGEQYF
TRBJ2-3,TRBV7-3,NA,NA,TGTGCCAGCAGCTTAAGGGCAGTAGGTACAGATACGCAGTATTTT,CASSLRAVGTDTQYF
TRBJ1-1,TRBV10-3,NA,NA,TGTGCCATCAGGACAGACATGAACACTGAAGCTTTCTTT,CAIRTDMNTEAFF
TRBJ2-2,TRBV20-1,TRBD1,NA,TGCAGTGCTAGTGGGACAGGAAACACCGGGGAGCTGTTTTTT,CSASGTGNTGELFF
TRBJ1-6,TRBV7-6,NA,NA,TGTGCCAGCAGCTTACTGGACAGCTATAATTCACCCCTCCACTTT,CASSLLDSYNSPLHF
TRBJ1-6,TRBV10-3,NA,NA,TGTGCCATCACTTCGGATAGTCTAGGATCACCCCTCCACTTT,CAITSDSLGSPLHF
TRBJ1-1,TRBV5-1,NA,NA,TGCGCCAGCAGCTTGGTAGCAGGGGCCAACACTGAAGCTTTCTTT,CASSLVAGANTEAFF
TRBJ2-1,TRBV27,NA,NA,TGTGCCAGCAGTTTATCGCTCGCGGGCAGCTCCTACAATGAGCAGTTCTTC,CASSLSLAGSSYNEQFF
TRBJ2-1,TRBV7-9,TRBD1,NA,TGTGCCAGCAGCCTCGGACAGGGGAGGCATGAGCAGTTCTTC,CASSLGQGRHEQFF
TRBJ1-2,TRBV30,TRBD1,once,TGTGCCTGGAAGCCCGGGACAGCGAATAACTATGGCTACACCTTC,CAWKPGTANNYGYTF
TRBJ2-1,TRBV3-1/TRBV3-2,TRBD1,NA,TGTGCCAGCAGCCAAGAGGTTGGCCAGAACGGCAGGGGGCGGAATGAGCAGTTCTTC,CASSQEVGQNGRGRNEQFF